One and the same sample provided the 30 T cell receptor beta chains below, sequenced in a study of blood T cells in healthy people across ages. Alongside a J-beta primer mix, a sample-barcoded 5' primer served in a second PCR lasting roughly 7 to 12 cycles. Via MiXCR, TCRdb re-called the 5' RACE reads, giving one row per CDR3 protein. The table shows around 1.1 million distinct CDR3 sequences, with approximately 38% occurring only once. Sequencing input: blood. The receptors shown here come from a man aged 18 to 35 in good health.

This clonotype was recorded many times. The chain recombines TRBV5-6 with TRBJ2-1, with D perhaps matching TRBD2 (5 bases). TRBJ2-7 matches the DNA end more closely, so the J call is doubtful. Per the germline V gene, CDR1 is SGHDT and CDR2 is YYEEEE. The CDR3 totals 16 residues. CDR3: CASSQWTPIFYNEQYF. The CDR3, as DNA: TGTGCCAGCAGCCAATGGACTCCTATCTTCTACAATGAGCAGTACTTC.

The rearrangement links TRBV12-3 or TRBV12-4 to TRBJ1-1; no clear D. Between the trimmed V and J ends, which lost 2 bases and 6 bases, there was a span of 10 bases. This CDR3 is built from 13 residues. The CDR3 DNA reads TGTGCCAGCAGTTTATCTATGGTCTCTGAAGCTTTCTTT. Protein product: CASSLSMVSEAFF.

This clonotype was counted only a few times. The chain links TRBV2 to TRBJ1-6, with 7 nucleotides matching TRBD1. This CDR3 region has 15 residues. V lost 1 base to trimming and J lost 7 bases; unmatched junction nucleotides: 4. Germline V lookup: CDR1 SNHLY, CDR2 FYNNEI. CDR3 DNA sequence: TGTGCCAGCAGTGAAGAGGGGGACAGCAATTCACCCCTCCACTTT. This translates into CASSEEGDSNSPLHF.

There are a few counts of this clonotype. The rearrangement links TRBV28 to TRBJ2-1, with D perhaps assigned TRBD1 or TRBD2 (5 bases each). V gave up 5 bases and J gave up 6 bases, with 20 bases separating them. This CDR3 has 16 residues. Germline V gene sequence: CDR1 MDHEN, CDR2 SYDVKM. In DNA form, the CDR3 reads TGTGCCAGCAGTCCAATCGAGGGGACCCAGCCCAATGAGCAGTTCTTC. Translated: CASSPIEGTQPNEQFF.

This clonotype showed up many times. CDR3 residues: CASSQGWASGGGTDTQYF. CDR3 sequence (DNA): TGCGCCAGCAGCCAAGGGTGGGCTAGCGGGGGTGGAACAGATACGCAGTATTTT. V usage is TRBV4-1 and J usage is TRBJ2-3, with 10 bases identical to TRBD2. Unmatched junction bases numbered 10, after V lost 1 base and J lost 3 bases. Germline CDR1 is MGHRA and CDR2 is YSYEKL. This CDR3 is 18 amino acids long.

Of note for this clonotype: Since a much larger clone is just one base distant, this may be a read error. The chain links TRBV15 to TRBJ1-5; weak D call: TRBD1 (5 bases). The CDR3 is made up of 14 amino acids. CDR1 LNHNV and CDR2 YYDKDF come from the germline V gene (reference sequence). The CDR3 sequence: CATSSQGGNQPRHF. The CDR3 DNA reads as TGTGCCACCAGCAGTCAGGGAGGCAATCAGCCCCGGCATTTT.

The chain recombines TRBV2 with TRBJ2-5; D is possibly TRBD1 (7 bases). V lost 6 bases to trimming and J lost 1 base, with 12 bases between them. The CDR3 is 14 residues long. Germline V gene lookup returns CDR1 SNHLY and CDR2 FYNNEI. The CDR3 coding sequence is TGTGCCAGCAGGGCGGGACAGCTCCAAGAGACCCAGTACTTC. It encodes CASRAGQLQETQYF. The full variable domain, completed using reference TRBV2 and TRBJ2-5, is EPEVTQTPSHQVTQMGQEVILRCVPISNHLYFYWYRQILGQKVEFLVSFYNNEISEKSEIFDDQFSVERPDGSNFTLKIRSTKLEDSAMYFCASRAGQLQETQYFGPGTRLLVL.

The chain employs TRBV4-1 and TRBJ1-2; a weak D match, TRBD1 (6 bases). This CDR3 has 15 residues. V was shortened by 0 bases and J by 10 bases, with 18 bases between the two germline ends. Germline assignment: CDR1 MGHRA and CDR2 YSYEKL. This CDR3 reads CASSQEPGARDDYTF. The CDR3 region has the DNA TGCGCCAGCAGCCAAGAGCCGGGGGCGCGGGATGACTACACCTTC.

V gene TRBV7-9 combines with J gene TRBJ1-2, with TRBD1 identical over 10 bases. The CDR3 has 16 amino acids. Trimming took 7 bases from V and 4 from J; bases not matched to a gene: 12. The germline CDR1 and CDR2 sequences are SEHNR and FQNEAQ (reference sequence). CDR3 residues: CASTLGTGVRAYGYTF. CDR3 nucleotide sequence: TGTGCCAGCACCCTCGGGACAGGGGTTCGGGCCTATGGCTACACCTTC.

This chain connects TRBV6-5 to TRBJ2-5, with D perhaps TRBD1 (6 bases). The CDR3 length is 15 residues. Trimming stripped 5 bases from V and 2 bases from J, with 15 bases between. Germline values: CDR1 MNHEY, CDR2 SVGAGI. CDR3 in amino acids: CASSRLTGSQETQYF. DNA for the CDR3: TGTGCCAGCAGTCGACTCACAGGGAGTCAAGAGACCCAGTACTTC.

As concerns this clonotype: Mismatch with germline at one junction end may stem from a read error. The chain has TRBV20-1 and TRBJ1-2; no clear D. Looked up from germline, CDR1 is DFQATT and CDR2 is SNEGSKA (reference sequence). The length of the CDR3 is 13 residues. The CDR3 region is CSARATTNYGCTF. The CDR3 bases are TGCAGTGCTAGAGCGACCACTAACTATGGCTGCACCTTC.

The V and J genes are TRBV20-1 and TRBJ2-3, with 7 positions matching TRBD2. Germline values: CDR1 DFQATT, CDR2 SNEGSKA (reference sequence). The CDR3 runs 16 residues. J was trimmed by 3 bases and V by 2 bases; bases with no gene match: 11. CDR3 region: CSARNPGRATTDTQYF. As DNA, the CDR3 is TGCAGTGCTAGAAACCCGGGGAGGGCGACAACAGATACGCAGTATTTT.

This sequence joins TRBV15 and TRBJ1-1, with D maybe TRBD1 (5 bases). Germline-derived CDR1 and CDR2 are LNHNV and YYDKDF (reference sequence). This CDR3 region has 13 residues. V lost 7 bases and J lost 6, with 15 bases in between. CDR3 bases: TGTGCCACCACCGAAGGCCTGGGGGCTGAAGCTTTCTTT. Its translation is CATTEGLGAEAFF.

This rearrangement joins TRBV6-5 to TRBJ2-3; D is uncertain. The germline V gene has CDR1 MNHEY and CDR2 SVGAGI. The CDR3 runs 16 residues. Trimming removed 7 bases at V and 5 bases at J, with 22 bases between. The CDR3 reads CASTNSLGLAGDTQYF. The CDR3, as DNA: TGTGCCAGCACTAATTCCCTGGGGTTGGCCGGAGATACGCAGTATTTT.

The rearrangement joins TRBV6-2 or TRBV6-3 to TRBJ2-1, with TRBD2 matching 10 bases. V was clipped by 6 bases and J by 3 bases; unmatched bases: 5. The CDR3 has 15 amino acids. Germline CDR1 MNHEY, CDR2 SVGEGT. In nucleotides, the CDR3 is TGTGCCAGCAGCCGAAGCGGGGGGGTCTACAATGAGCAGTTCTTC. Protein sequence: CASSRSGGVYNEQFF.

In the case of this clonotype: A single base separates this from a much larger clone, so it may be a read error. The CDR3: CSVEGADYGYTF. CDR3 nucleotides: TGCAGCGTTGAAGGGGCGGACTATGGCTACACCTTC. The rearrangement joins TRBV29-1 to TRBJ1-2; D unresolved. Germline V CDR1 and CDR2: SQVTM, ANQGSEA. Between the trimmed V and J ends, which lost 1 base and 3 bases, there was a span of 6 bases. The length of the CDR3 is 12 residues.

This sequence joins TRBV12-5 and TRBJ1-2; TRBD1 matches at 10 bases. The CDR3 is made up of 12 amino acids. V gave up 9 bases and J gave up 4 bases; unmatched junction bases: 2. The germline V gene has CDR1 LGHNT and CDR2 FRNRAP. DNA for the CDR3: TGTGCTAGCGACAGGGGGCTCTATGGCTACACCTTC. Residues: CASDRGLYGYTF.

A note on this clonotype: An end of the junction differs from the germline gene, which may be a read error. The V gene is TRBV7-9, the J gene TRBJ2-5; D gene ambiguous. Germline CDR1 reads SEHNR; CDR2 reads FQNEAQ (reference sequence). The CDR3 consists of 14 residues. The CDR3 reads CAGSSDPYKETQYF. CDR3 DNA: TGTGCCGGCAGCTCTGATCCCTACAAAGAGACCCAGTACTTC.

The CDR3 here is CASSLGGDMDEQFF. The CDR3 bases are TGTGCCAGCAGCTTGGGGGGGGATATGGATGAGCAGTTCTTC. V usage is TRBV7-3 and J usage is TRBJ2-1, with 7 bases lining up with TRBD2. V shed 3 bases and J 8 bases; nucleotides not matched to a gene: 7. Germline V gene sequence: CDR1 SGHTA, CDR2 FQGTGA. This CDR3 comprises 14 residues.

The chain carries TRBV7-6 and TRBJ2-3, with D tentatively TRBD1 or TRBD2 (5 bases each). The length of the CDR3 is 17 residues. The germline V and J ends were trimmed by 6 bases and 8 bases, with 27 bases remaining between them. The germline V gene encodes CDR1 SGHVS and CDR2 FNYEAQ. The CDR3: CASSSTTGTGVFGTQYF. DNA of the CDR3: TGTGCCAGCAGTTCCACGACCGGGACGGGCGTTTTCGGTACGCAGTATTTT. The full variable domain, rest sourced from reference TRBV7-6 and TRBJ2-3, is GAGVSQSPRYKVTKRGQDVALRCDPISGHVSLYWYRQALGQGPEFLTYFNYEAQQDKSGLPNDRFSAERPEGSISTLTIQRTEQRDSAMYRCASSSTTGTGVFGTQYFGPGTRLTVL.

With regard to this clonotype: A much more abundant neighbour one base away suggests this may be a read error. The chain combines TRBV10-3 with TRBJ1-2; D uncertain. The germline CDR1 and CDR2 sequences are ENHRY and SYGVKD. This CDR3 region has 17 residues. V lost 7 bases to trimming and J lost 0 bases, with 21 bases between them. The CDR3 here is CAIMSLAGEDTNYGYTF. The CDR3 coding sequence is TGTGCCATCATGTCCCTGGCAGGAGAAGATACTAACTATGGCTACACCTTC.

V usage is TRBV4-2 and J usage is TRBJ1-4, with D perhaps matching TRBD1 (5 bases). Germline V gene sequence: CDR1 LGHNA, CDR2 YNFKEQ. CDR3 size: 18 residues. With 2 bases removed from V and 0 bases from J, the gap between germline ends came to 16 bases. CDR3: CASSQKFGRVATNEKLFF. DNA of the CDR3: TGTGCCAGCAGCCAAAAGTTCGGCAGGGTCGCAACTAATGAAAAACTGTTTTTT.

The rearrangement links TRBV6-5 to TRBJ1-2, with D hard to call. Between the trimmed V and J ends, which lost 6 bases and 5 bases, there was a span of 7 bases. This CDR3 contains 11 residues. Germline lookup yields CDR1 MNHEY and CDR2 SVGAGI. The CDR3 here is CASRSAYGYTF. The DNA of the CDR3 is TGTGCCAGCAGGTCAGCTTATGGCTACACCTTC.

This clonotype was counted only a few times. In DNA, the CDR3 is TGTGCCAGCAGTTTTAAGGTTAACTATGGCTACACCTTC. Protein: CASSFKVNYGYTF. The chain couples TRBV6-6 to TRBJ1-2; D not certain. Germline-derived CDR1 and CDR2 are MNHNY and SVGAGI (reference sequence). The CDR3 extends over 13 amino acids. With 4 bases removed from V and 1 base from J, the gap between germline ends came to 7 bases.

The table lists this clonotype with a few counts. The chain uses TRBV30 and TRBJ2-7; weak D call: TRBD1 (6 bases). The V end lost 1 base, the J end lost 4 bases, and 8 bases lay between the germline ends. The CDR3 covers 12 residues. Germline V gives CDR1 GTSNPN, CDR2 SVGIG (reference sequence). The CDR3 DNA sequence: TGTGCCTGGAGTGATACAGGGTACGAGCAGTACTTC. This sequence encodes CAWSDTGYEQYF.

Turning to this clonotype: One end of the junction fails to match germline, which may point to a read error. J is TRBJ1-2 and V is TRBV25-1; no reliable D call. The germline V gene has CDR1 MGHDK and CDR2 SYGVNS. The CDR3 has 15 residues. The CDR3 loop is CASRSTGSPTYGYIF. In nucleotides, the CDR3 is TGTGCCAGCAGAAGCACCGGTAGTCCTACCTATGGCTACATCTTC.

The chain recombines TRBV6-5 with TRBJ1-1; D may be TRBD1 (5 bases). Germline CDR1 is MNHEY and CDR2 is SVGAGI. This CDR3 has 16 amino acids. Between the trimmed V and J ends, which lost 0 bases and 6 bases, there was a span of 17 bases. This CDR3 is CASSYSWERGKAEAFF. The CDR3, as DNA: TGTGCCAGCAGTTACTCCTGGGAGAGGGGAAAGGCTGAAGCTTTCTTT.

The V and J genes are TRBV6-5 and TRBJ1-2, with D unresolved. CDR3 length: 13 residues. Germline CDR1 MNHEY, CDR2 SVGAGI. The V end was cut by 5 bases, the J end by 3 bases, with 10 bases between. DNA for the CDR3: TGTGCCAGCAGTACGACCCCGTACTATGGCTACACCTTC. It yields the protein CASSTTPYYGYTF.

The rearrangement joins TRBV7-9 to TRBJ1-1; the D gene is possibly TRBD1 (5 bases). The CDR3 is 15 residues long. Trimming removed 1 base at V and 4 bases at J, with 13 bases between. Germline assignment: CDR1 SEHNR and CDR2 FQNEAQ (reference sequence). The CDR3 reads CASSLDGRDVTEAFF. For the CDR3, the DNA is TGTGCCAGCAGCTTAGATGGCAGGGATGTCACTGAAGCTTTCTTT.

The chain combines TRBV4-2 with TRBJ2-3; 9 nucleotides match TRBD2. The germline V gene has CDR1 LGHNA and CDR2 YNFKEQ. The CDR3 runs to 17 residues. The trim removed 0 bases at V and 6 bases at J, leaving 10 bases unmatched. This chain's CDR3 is CASSQDQLAGGADTQYF. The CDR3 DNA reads TGTGCCAGCAGCCAAGACCAACTGGCGGGGGGGGCGGATACGCAGTATTTT.